This TCR beta chain was identified in a study of CD8 T cells in ankylosing spondylitis (dated by TCRdb to 2016 to 2017). About the investigation overall: The study profiled T cell receptor beta repertoires in healthy donors and ankylosing spondylitis patients to find disease-linked TCR variants. Peripheral blood was sampled, and synovial fluid was additionally collected from ankylosing spondylitis patients. The full study cohort comprised some 27 ankylosing spondylitis patients and approximately 100 healthy donors. Overall study outcomes, separate from this receptor: A TCR beta motif made up of several highly homologous amino acid variants appeared to be characteristic of blood from ankylosing spondylitis patients. According to the report, matched synovial fluid samples from ankylosing spondylitis patients were significantly enriched for the disease-linked clones. The disease-linked clones showed a CD8+ phenotype and occurred at relatively low frequencies in peripheral blood. Some TCR beta motif variants had previously been reported in synovial fluid and blood of reactive arthritis patients, which suggested common disease-initiation mechanisms.

V sheds 6 bases and J sheds 1 base, leaving 19 bases between their ends. CDR1 and CDR2, looked up from the germline V gene, are MNHNS and SASEGT. The CDR3 contains 17 residues, cysteine and phenylalanine counted. CDR3 DNA only is kept here, 51 bases in frame from base 1. The sample was run on an Illumina HiSeq 2500. Quantitative 5'-RACE with molecular barcodes was the method used to prepare the TCR beta libraries. The study's processing was this. Disease-linked TCR variants were identified with a new computational method built on a probabilistic model of VDJ rearrangement. Through fastp at Q25 and MiXCR, TCRdb rebuilt clones from the public reads, retaining in-frame beta chains. Each entry is one CDR3 protein sequence, shown with its most common DNA and genes. TCRdb's processing, not the authors' own work, is the source of the V and J calls. A total of around 88,000 distinct CDR3 sequences appear in this sample, about 9% of them only once. The leading ten clones occupy 4% to 5.5% of the sample.

This clonotype was seen ten or more times. The specificity of this receptor is unknown. Base qualities were left out, and no much larger clone turns up one base away. This clonotype was sampled from a male donor with ankylosing spondylitis or in good health (not recorded which). The sequenced sample was blood, either unsorted or a sorted T cell fraction (not recorded which). This chain joins TRBV6-1 to TRBJ1-5, with no confidently assigned D gene. The base sequence is TGTGCCAGCAGAGAGACAAAATCGGGATTGAGCAATCAGCCCCAGCATTTT. This codes for CASRETKSGLSNQPQHF.